The clone carrying this T cell receptor (beta chain) has ten or more counts. The CDR3 totals 15 residues. With V trimmed by 2 bases and J by 5 bases, 4 bases remained unmatched. Looked up from germline, CDR1 is MDHEN and CDR2 is SYDVKM. The record originates from a study of T cells after yellow fever vaccination. It was through 5'RACE template switching that TCR cDNA was made, with a universal primer site and UMIs added. In TCRdb, the 5' RACE reads were re-called with MiXCR into one record per CDR3 protein. Of tens of thousands of distinct CDR3 sequences listed, roughly 5.5% were seen once; the top ten hold 15% to 20%. The study's findings and limits: The study re-detected most primary-vaccination clones after the booster (roughly 96% CD4, 88% CD8).

The clonotype comes from a man between 18 and 35 years old who received the YFV17D yellow fever vaccine. Sample: PBMCs, either bulk or a sorted T-cell subset (CD4+, CD8+, memory, or dextramer-sorted; not recorded which), taken approximately 47 days after the first yellow fever vaccination. The chain couples TRBV28 to TRBJ2-5; 11 bases line up with TRBD2. CDR3 in DNA: TGTGCCAGCAGTTTACCTAGCGGGGGGCTGGAGACCCAGTACTTC. Protein sequence: CASSLPSGGLETQYF.